This TCR beta chain was documented in a study of control samples from healthy donors and cancer patients (TCRdb year 2020). Library creation used the immunoSEQ multiplex PCR assay. The table was pulled from immuneACCESS by TCRdb, which kept in-frame rearrangements only. Such tables lose some clones; where checked, under half of the loss comes from unresolved V genes, and the rest has no known cause. A total of 80,000 or so clones appear in this sample, 85% to 90% of them only once. Together, the top ten hold 4.5% to 7% of the sample. To note about this clone: Its recognized antigen is unknown. No much larger clone is present one base from it, and per-base qualities are unavailable.

The TCR originated in a man aged 50-59 years in good health. What was sequenced was blood.

The nucleotide sequence is given as TGTGCCATCAGTGCGGACAGGGCAGGGGGCTACACCTTC. This translates into CAISADRAGGYTF. The rearranged segments are TRBV10-3 and TRBJ1-2; 8 nucleotides in the junction match TRBD1. Germline trimming: 4 bases from V, 8 bases from J; junction bases outside gene matches: 6. The germline V gene supplies CDR1 ENHRY and CDR2 SYGVKD. The cysteine opens and the phenylalanine closes a CDR3 of 13 amino acids. The entry retains the CDR3 DNA only, 39 bases that are in frame from base 1.